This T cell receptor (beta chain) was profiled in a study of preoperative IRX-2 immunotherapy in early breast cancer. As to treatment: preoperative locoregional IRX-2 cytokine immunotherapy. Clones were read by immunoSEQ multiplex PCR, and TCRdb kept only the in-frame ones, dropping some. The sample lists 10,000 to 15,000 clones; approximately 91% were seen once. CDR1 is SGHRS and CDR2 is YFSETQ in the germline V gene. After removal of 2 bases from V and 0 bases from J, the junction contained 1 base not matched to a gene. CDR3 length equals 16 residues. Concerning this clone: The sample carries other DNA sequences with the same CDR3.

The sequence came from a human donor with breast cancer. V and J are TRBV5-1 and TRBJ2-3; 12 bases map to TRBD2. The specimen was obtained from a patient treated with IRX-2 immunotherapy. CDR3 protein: CASSLGTSGSTDTQYF. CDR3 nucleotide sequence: TGCGCCAGCAGCTTAGGGACTAGCGGGAGCACAGATACGCAGTATTTT.